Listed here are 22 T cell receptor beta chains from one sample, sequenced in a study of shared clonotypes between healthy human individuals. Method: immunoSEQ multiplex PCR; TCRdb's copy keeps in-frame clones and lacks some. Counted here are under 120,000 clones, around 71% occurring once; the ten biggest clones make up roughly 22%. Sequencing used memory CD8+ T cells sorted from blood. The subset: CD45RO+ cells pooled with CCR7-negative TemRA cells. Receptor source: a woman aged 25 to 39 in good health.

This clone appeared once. CDR3 protein: CSVPKLREDEAFF. DNA of the CDR3: TGCAGCGTTCCAAAGTTAAGGGAGGATGAAGCTTTCTTT. J is TRBJ1-1 and V is TRBV29-1; no clear D. The CDR3 contains 13 residues. CDR1 SQVTM and CDR2 ANQGSEA come from the germline V gene. The V end lost 5 bases, the J end lost 7 bases, and 17 bases lay between the germline ends. Looking up the rest from reference TRBV29-1 and TRBJ1-1 gives the full variable domain: SAVISQKPSRDICQRGTSLTIQCQVDSQVTMMFWYRQQPGQSLTLIATANQGSEATYESGFVIDKFPISRPNLTFSTLTVSNMSPEDSSIYLCSVPKLREDEAFFGQGTRLTVV.

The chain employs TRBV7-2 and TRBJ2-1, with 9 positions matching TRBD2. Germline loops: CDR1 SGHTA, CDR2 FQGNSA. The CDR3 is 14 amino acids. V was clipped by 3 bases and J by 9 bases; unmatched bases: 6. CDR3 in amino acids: CASSFLAGVAEQFF. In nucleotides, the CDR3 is TGTGCCAGCAGCTTCTTAGCGGGAGTGGCTGAGCAGTTCTTC. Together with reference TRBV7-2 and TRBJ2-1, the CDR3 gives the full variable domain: GAGVSQSPSNKVTEKGKDVELRCDPISGHTALYWYRQSLGQGLEFLIYFQGNSAPDKSGLPSDRFSAERTGGSVSTLTIQRTQQEDSAVYLCASSFLAGVAEQFFGPGTRLTVL.

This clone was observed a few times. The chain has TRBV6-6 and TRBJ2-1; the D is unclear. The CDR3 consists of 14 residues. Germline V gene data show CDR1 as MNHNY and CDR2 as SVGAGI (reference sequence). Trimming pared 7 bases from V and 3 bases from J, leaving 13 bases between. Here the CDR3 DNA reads TGTGCCAGCACCTCCCGGGCAGTCTACAATGAGCAGTTCTTC. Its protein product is CASTSRAVYNEQFF.

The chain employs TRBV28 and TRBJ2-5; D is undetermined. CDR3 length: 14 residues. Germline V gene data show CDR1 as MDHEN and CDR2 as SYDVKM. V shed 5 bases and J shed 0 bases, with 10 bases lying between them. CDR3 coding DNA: TGTGCCAGCAGTCCCGACATATACCAAGAGACCCAGTACTTC. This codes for CASSPDIYQETQYF.

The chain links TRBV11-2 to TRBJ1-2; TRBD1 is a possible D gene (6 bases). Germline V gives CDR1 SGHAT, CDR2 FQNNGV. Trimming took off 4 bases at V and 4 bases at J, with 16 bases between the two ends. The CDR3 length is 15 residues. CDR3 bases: TGTGCCAGCAGCTCTAGTGGGGGGGCTGGCTATGGCTACACCTTC. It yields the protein CASSSSGGAGYGYTF.

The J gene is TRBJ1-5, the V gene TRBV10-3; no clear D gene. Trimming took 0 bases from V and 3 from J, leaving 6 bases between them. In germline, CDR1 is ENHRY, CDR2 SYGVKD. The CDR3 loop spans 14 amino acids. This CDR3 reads CAISESGSNQPQHF. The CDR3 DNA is TGTGCCATCAGTGAGTCTGGGTCCAATCAGCCCCAGCATTTT.

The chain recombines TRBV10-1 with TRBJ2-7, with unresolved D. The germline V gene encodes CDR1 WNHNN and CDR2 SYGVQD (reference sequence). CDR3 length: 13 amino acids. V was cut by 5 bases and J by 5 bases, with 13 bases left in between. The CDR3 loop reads CASSFMKGHEQYF. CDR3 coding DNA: TGCGCCAGCAGTTTTATGAAAGGCCACGAGCAGTACTTC.

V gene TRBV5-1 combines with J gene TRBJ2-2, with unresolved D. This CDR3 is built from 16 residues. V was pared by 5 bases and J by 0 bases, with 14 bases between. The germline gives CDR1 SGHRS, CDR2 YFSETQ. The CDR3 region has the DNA TGCGCCAGCAGTCGGCTGACTGCCGCGAACACCGGGGAGCTGTTTTTT. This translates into CASSRLTAANTGELFF.

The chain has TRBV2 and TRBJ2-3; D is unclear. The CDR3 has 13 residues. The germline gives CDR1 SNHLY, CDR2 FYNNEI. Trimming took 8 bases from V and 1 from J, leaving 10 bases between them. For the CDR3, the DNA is TGTGCCAGCGTGCTGACCCGCACAGATACGCAGTATTTT. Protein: CASVLTRTDTQYF.

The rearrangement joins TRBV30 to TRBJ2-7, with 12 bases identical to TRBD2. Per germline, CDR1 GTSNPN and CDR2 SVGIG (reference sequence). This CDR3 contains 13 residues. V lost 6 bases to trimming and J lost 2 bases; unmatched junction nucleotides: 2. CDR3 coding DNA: TGTGCCTGTACTAGCGGGAGGACCTACGAGCAGTACTTC. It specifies CACTSGRTYEQYF.

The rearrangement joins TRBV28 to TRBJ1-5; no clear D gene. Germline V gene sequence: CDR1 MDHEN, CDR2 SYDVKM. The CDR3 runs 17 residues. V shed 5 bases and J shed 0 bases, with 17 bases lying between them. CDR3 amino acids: CASSAHPHWYSNQPQHF. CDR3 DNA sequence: TGTGCCAGCAGTGCCCATCCTCACTGGTATAGCAATCAGCCCCAGCATTTT. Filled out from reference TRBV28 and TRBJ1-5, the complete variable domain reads DVKVTQSSRYLVKRTGEKVFLECVQDMDHENMFWYRQDPGLGLRLIYFSYDVKMKEKGDIPEGYSVSREKKERFSLILESASTNQTSMYLCASSAHPHWYSNQPQHFGDGTRLSIL.

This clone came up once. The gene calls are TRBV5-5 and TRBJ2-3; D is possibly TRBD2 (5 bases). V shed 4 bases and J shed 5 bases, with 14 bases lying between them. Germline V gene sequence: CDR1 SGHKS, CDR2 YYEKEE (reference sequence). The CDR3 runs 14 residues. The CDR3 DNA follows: TGTGCCAGCAGCCCCCGAGGGATTATAGATACGCAGTATTTT. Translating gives CASSPRGIIDTQYF.

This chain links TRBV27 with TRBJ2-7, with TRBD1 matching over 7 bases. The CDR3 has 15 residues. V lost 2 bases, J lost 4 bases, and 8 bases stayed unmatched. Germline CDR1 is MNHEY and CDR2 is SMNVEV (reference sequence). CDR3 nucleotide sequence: TGTGCCAGCAGTTTACTACCGGGACAGCATTACGAGCAGTACTTC. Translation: CASSLLPGQHYEQYF.

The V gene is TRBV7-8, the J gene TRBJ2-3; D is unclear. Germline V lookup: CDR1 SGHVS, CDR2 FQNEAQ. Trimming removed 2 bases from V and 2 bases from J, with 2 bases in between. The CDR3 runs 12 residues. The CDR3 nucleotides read TGTGCCAGCAGCTTATCCACAGATACGCAGTATTTT. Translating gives CASSLSTDTQYF.

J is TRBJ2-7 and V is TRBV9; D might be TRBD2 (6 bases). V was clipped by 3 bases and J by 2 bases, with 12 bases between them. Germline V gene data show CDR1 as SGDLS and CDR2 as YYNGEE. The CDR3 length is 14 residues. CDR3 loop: CASSAEGSPYEQYF. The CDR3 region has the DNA TGTGCCAGCAGCGCGGAGGGGTCCCCCTACGAGCAGTACTTC. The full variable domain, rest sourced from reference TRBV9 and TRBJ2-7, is DSGVTQTPKHLITATGQRVTLRCSPRSGDLSVYWYQQSLDQGLQFLIQYYNGEERAKGNILERFSAQQFPDLHSELNLSSLELGDSALYFCASSAEGSPYEQYFGPGTRLTVT.

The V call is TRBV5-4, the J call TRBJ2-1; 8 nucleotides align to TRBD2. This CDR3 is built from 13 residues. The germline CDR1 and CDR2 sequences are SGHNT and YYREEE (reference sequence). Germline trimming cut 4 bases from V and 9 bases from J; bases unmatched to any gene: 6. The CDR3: CASSETSEIEQFF. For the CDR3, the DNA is TGTGCCAGCAGCGAGACTAGCGAGATTGAGCAGTTCTTC.

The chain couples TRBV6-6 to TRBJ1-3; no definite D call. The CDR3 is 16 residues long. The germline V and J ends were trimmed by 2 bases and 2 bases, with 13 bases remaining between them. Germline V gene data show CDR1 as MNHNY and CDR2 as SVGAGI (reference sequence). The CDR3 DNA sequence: TGTGCCAGCAGTTACCGCAGTCCGACGGCTGGAAACACCATATATTTT. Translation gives CASSYRSPTAGNTIYF.

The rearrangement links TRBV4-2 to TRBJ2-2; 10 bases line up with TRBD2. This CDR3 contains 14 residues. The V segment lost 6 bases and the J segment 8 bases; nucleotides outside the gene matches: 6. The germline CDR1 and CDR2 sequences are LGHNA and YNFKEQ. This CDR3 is CASRLAGEGGELFF. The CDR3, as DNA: TGTGCCAGCAGGCTAGCGGGAGAGGGAGGGGAGCTGTTTTTT.

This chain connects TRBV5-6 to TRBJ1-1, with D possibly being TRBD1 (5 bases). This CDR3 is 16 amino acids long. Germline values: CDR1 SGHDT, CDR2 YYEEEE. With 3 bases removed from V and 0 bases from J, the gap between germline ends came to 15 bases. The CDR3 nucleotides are TGTGCCAGCAGCTCGACCGGGACGGACATGAACACTGAAGCTTTCTTT. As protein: CASSSTGTDMNTEAFF.

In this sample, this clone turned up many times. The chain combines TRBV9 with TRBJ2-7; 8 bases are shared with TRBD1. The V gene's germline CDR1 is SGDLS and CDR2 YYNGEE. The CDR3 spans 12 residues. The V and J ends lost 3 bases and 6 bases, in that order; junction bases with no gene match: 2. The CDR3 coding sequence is TGTGCCAGCAGCGGGACAGGGTTCGAGCAGTACTTC. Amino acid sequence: CASSGTGFEQYF.

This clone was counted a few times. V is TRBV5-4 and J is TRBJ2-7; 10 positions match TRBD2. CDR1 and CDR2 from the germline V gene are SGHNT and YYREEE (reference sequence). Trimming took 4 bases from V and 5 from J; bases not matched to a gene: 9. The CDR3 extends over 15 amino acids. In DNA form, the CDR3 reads TGTGCCAGCAGCAGACCGACTAGCGGGTTCAACGAGCAGTACTTC. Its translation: CASSRPTSGFNEQYF.

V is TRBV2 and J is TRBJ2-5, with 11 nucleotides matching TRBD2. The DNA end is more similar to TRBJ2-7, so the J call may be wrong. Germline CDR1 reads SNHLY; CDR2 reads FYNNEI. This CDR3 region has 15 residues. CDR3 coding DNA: TGTGCCAGCAGCCTTGGGACTAGCGGACCCTACGAGCAGTACTTC. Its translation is CASSLGTSGPYEQYF.